The 29 T cell receptor beta chains given below trace back to one sample, sequenced in a study of blood T cell repertoires in COVID-19. TCRdb's table, derived via immunoSEQ multiplex PCR, lists solely in-frame clones and lacks some. The data hold some 130,000 clones, with 70% to 90% observed a single time. The sequencing sample was made of peripheral blood. The receptors here all came from a woman aged 60-70 years with acute or convalescent COVID-19.

The gene calls are TRBV30 and TRBJ2-1; the match to TRBD2 covers 11 bases. CDR3 length: 14 residues. Germline V gives CDR1 GTSNPN, CDR2 SVGIG (reference sequence). The V gene end was trimmed by 8 bases and the J gene end by 4 bases; junction bases not matched to a gene: 7. In DNA form, the CDR3 reads TGTGCCCTCTGGACTAGCGGGCATTACAATGAGCAGTTCTTC. It codes for CALWTSGHYNEQFF.

The V gene is TRBV5-6, the J gene TRBJ2-5; TRBD2 matches at 10 bases. CDR1 SGHDT and CDR2 YYEEEE come from the germline V gene. The ends lost 2 bases at V and 2 bases at J; junction bases unmatched: 3. This CDR3 comprises 15 residues. The CDR3 DNA sequence: TGTGCCAGCAGCTTCGGGACTAGCGCGCAAGAGACCCAGTACTTC. Translation gives CASSFGTSAQETQYF.

The CDR3 loop is CASSPVSYQETQYF. CDR3 in DNA: TGTGCCAGCAGCCCCGTTTCGTACCAAGAGACCCAGTACTTC. The rearrangement joins TRBV2 to TRBJ2-5; D unresolved. This CDR3 contains 14 residues. The germline V and J ends were trimmed by 6 bases and 0 bases, with 11 bases remaining between them. Germline V gene data show CDR1 as SNHLY and CDR2 as FYNNEI.

This chain uses TRBV30 with TRBJ1-5, with D hard to call. CDR3 length: 13 residues. Germline V gives CDR1 GTSNPN, CDR2 SVGIG (reference sequence). The ends were cut back, 5 bases at V and 0 bases at J, with 8 bases in the middle. The CDR3 nucleotides are TGTGCCTGGTCTAAGAATAGCAATCAGCCCCAGCATTTT. Translating gives CAWSKNSNQPQHF.

The CDR3 loop reads CASNRNAGGNGELFF. The CDR3 coding sequence is TGTGCCAGCAATCGTAACGCAGGGGGGAACGGGGAGCTGTTTTTT. The V call is TRBV3-1 (or the pseudogene TRBV3-2), the J call TRBJ2-2; TRBD1 is a possible D gene (7 bases). In germline, CDR1 is LGHDT, CDR2 YNNKEL (reference sequence). This CDR3 spans 15 amino acids. Trimming removed 7 bases from V and 7 bases from J, with 19 bases in between.

This clone was counted a single time. The chain links TRBV11-2 to TRBJ2-1, with D possibly matching TRBD2 (6 bases). V was trimmed by 5 bases and J by 5 bases, leaving 13 bases between them. CDR3 length: 14 residues. In germline, CDR1 is SGHAT, CDR2 FQNNGV. CDR3 coding DNA: TGTGCCAGCAGCGCGGGGATCACAGACAATGAGCAGTTCTTC. This encodes CASSAGITDNEQFF. The full variable domain, completed using reference TRBV11-2 and TRBJ2-1, is EAGVAQSPRYKIIEKRQSVAFWCNPISGHATLYWYQQILGQGPKLLIQFQNNGVVDDSQLPKDRFSAERLKGVDSTLKIQPAKLEDSAVYLCASSAGITDNEQFFGPGTRLTVL.

The V call is TRBV6-4, the J call TRBJ2-1; D is possibly TRBD2 (6 bases). Trimming shortened V by 6 bases and J by 12 bases, and 18 bases separated the two germline ends. Germline V CDR1 and CDR2: MRHNA, SNTAGT. This CDR3 region has 13 residues. The CDR3 DNA is TGTGCCAGCAGCCCCCAGGGTGGAGGGCGGCAGTTCTTC. It translates to CASSPQGGGRQFF.

The rearrangement joins TRBV18 to TRBJ2-2; D ambiguous. This CDR3 has 14 amino acids. Germline assignment: CDR1 KGHSH and CDR2 LQKENI. V lost 3 bases, J lost 1 base, and 6 bases lay in between. The CDR3 is CASSPVGNTGELFF. In DNA form, the CDR3 reads TGTGCCAGCTCACCCGTCGGGAACACCGGGGAGCTGTTTTTT.

This clone came up once. The rearrangement links TRBV10-2 to TRBJ2-5; TRBD2 might be the D (6 bases). V lost 4 bases to trimming and J lost 5 bases, with 14 bases between them. This CDR3 region has 14 residues. CDR1 and CDR2 (germline): WSHSY, SAAADI. The CDR3 DNA follows: TGCGCCAGCAGTGCCCGCAGTCGGGAGGAGACCCAGTACTTC. Translated: CASSARSREETQYF.

By proportion, this clone is large. V is TRBV6-5 and J is TRBJ1-2; the D gene is possibly TRBD1 (6 bases). Germline V CDR1 and CDR2: MNHEY, SVGAGI. V lost 0 bases and J 8 bases, leaving 13 bases between the germline ends. This CDR3 has 14 residues. The CDR3 region is CASSYSGGQEGYTF. The CDR3 nucleotides read TGTGCCAGCAGTTACTCTGGGGGACAAGAAGGCTACACCTTC.

The rearrangement joins TRBV9 to TRBJ2-1; 12 bases fit TRBD2. Germline assignment: CDR1 SGDLS and CDR2 YYNGEE. This CDR3 is 15 amino acids long. Trimming cost V 3 bases and J 5 bases; bases outside gene matches: 3. Written as DNA, the CDR3 is TGTGCCAGCAGCGCAACTAGCGGGAGGAACAATGAGCAGTTCTTC. Its translation is CASSATSGRNNEQFF.

The table lists this clone with a count of one. This sequence joins TRBV12-3 or TRBV12-4 and TRBJ2-3, with D hard to call. Trimming removed 5 bases at V and 5 bases at J, with 11 bases between. The CDR3 runs 13 residues. This CDR3 is CASSLSRLDTQYF. The CDR3 nucleotides read TGTGCCAGCAGTCTCTCTAGACTAGATACGCAGTATTTT.

The V and J genes are TRBV19 and TRBJ1-5; TRBD1 agrees at 7 bases. Germline CDR1 reads LNHDA; CDR2 reads SQIVND (reference sequence). The J segment lost 1 base and the V segment lost 3 bases, leaving 6 bases of the junction unmatched. The CDR3 sequence is 16 residues long. CDR3 sequence (DNA): TGTGCCAGTAGTATCCTCAGGGGGAGAAGCAATCAGCCCCAGCATTTT. Translation: CASSILRGRSNQPQHF.

The count of this clone is one. The V gene is TRBV6-4, the J gene TRBJ1-4, with a possible D match to TRBD1 (5 bases). The CDR3 is made up of 15 amino acids. CDR1 and CDR2 from the germline V gene are MRHNA and SNTAGT. V was cut by 6 bases and J by 5 bases, with 16 bases left in between. The chain's CDR3 is CASSPQGGVNEKLFF. The CDR3 DNA reads as TGTGCCAGCAGCCCTCAGGGAGGGGTAAATGAAAAACTGTTTTTT.

The chain uses TRBV5-1 and TRBJ2-3, with 13 bases that match TRBD2. The J segment lost 4 bases and the V segment lost 7 bases, leaving 9 bases of the junction unmatched. The germline V gene encodes CDR1 SGHRS and CDR2 YFSETQ. CDR3 size: 16 residues. The CDR3 nucleotides are TGCGCCAGCGGAACAAGGGGACTAGCGGGATCAGATACGCAGTATTTT. Its translation is CASGTRGLAGSDTQYF.

This clone appeared once. This chain joins TRBV7-8 and TRBJ2-3; 12 nucleotides line up with TRBD2. The CDR3 is 17 residues long. V shed 5 bases, J shed 5 bases, and the junction held 11 bases outside the gene matches. Germline V gene lookup returns CDR1 SGHVS and CDR2 FQNEAQ. CDR3 loop: CASSLRRLAGGLDTQYF. The DNA for the CDR3 is TGTGCCAGCAGCCTTAGGCGGCTAGCGGGAGGGCTAGATACGCAGTATTTT.

This chain links TRBV5-4 with TRBJ1-1, with TRBD1 as a possible D gene (5 bases). CDR1 and CDR2 (germline): SGHNT, YYREEE (reference sequence). The CDR3 is 15 amino acids. Trimming cost V 0 bases and J 8 bases, with 17 bases left between them. This CDR3 reads CASSLAGQGWGEAFF. The CDR3 DNA follows: TGTGCCAGCAGCTTGGCTGGGCAGGGATGGGGCGAAGCTTTCTTT.

The chain links TRBV10-2 to TRBJ2-7; D may be TRBD1 (5 bases). Germline V gene data show CDR1 as WSHSY and CDR2 as SAAADI. The CDR3 covers 12 residues. Trimming left V 8 bases short and J 1 base short, with 9 bases between. The CDR3 DNA reads TGCGCCAGCGGGCAGGGTTCCTACGAGCAGTACTTC. Encoded protein: CASGQGSYEQYF.

The chain employs TRBV11-3 and TRBJ2-2, with 8 nucleotides matching TRBD2. Losses at the gene ends were 6 bases for V and 5 bases for J; bases not matched to a gene: 8. From germline, CDR1 is SGHNT and CDR2 YENEEA. The CDR3 spans 15 residues. Here the CDR3 reads CASRHGLAGTGELFF. The CDR3 DNA sequence: TGTGCCAGCAGACACGGACTAGCTGGGACCGGGGAGCTGTTTTTT.

This chain links TRBV6-5 with TRBJ2-2, with D possibly being TRBD2 (6 bases). From germline, CDR1 is MNHEY and CDR2 SVGAGI. CDR3 length equals 14 residues. The V and J ends lost 11 bases and 3 bases respectively, with 16 bases between them. Here the CDR3 reads CAASRGGDTGELFF. The CDR3 coding sequence is TGTGCCGCCAGCCGAGGCGGGGACACCGGGGAGCTGTTTTTT.

This sequence joins TRBV11-2 and TRBJ1-2; D gene ambiguous. Germline V gene lookup returns CDR1 SGHAT and CDR2 FQNNGV. V was clipped by 3 bases and J by 8 bases, with 16 bases between them. The CDR3 has 14 amino acids. Here the CDR3 reads CASSLSGWAEGYTF. CDR3 sequence (DNA): TGTGCCAGCAGCTTGTCGGGGTGGGCGGAGGGCTACACCTTC.

This sequence joins TRBV18 and TRBJ2-7, with 8 bases aligning to TRBD2. Trimming took 0 bases from V and 3 from J; bases not matched to a gene: 4. Germline CDR1 KGHSH, CDR2 LQKENI. There are 15 residues in the CDR3. The CDR3 protein is CASSPPRLAIYEQYV. The CDR3 DNA follows: TGTGCCAGCTCACCACCGAGACTAGCGATCTACGAGCAGTACGTC.

As to this clone: The same CDR3 is also encoded by other DNA sequences in this sample. V usage is TRBV28 and J usage is TRBJ1-2, with D perhaps matching TRBD1 (6 bases). Germline values: CDR1 MDHEN, CDR2 SYDVKM. The CDR3 extends over 15 amino acids. Trimming took 1 base from V and 0 from J, leaving 9 bases between them. CDR3 DNA sequence: TGTGCCAGCAGTTTATCAGGGGAAGCTAACTATGGCTACACCTTC. It specifies CASSLSGEANYGYTF.

The chain is built from TRBV15 and TRBJ1-2, with D hard to call. V shed 0 bases and J shed 8 bases, with 7 bases lying between them. Germline-derived CDR1 and CDR2 are LNHNV and YYDKDF (reference sequence). CDR3 length equals 12 residues. CDR3 in amino acids: CATSRDRLGYTF. CDR3 bases: TGTGCCACCAGCAGAGATCGTCTGGGCTACACCTTC. The entire variable domain, with the rest obtained from reference TRBV15 and TRBJ1-2, is as follows: DAMVIQNPRYQVTQFGKPVTLSCSQTLNHNVMYWYQQKSSQAPKLLFHYYDKDFNNEADTPDNFQSRRPNTSFCFLDIRSPGLGDTAMYLCATSRDRLGYTFGSGTRLTVV.

The rearrangement links TRBV2 to TRBJ2-5, with 8 bases fitting TRBD1. The length of the CDR3 is 14 residues. Germline CDR1 is SNHLY and CDR2 is FYNNEI. V lost 4 bases to trimming and J lost 2 bases; unmatched junction nucleotides: 3. CDR3 region: CASSAQGVQETQYF. CDR3 DNA sequence: TGTGCCAGCAGTGCACAGGGGGTTCAAGAGACCCAGTACTTC.

The chain carries TRBV7-6 and TRBJ2-5, with TRBD2 matching 9 bases. The CDR3 consists of 15 residues. V lost 5 bases and J lost 2; bases outside the gene matches: 6. Germline values: CDR1 SGHVS, CDR2 FNYEAQ. As DNA, the CDR3 is TGTGCCAGCAGCCCTAGACTAGCGGTACAAGAGACCCAGTACTTC. It translates to CASSPRLAVQETQYF.

This clone was seen a single time. The chain carries TRBV12-3 or TRBV12-4 and TRBJ1-1; unclear D gene. V dropped 3 bases and J dropped 2 bases, with 4 bases sitting between them. This CDR3 is built from 12 residues. CDR3 sequence reads: CASSLTNTEAFF. The CDR3 DNA follows: TGTGCCAGCAGTTTGACAAACACTGAAGCTTTCTTT.

The rearrangement links TRBV27 to TRBJ1-6; no clear D. This CDR3 has 14 amino acids. Germline V gene sequence: CDR1 MNHEY, CDR2 SMNVEV (reference sequence). With 3 bases removed from V and 10 bases from J, the gap between germline ends came to 13 bases. The CDR3 coding sequence is TGTGCCAGCAGTTTGTCCGGGAACGGCTCACCCCTCCACTTT. Translated: CASSLSGNGSPLHF.

The chain carries TRBV2 and TRBJ2-6, with a possible D match to TRBD1 (6 bases). Germline CDR1 is SNHLY and CDR2 is FYNNEI. Trimming left V 5 bases short and J 2 bases short, with 13 bases between. The CDR3 extends over 16 amino acids. CDR3 DNA sequence: TGTGCCAGCAGTCCGAACCAGGGGACTGGGGCCAACGTCCTGACTTTC. This encodes CASSPNQGTGANVLTF.